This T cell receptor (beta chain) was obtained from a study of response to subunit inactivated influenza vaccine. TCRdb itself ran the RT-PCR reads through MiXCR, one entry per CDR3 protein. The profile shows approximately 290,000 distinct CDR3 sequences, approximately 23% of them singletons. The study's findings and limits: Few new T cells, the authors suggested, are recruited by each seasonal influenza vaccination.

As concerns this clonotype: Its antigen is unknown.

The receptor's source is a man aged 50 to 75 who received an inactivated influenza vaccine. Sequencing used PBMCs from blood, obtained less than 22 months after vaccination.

For the CDR3, the DNA is TGCAGTGCTAAGCCACAGGGGGTCTATCAGCCCCAGCATTTT. Amino acid sequence: CSAKPQGVYQPQHF. The V gene is TRBV20-1, the J gene TRBJ1-5; TRBD1 agrees at 8 bases. The CDR3 is made up of 14 amino acids. From germline, CDR1 is DFQATT and CDR2 SNEGSKA (reference sequence). V lost 4 bases to trimming and J lost 5 bases; unmatched junction nucleotides: 7.